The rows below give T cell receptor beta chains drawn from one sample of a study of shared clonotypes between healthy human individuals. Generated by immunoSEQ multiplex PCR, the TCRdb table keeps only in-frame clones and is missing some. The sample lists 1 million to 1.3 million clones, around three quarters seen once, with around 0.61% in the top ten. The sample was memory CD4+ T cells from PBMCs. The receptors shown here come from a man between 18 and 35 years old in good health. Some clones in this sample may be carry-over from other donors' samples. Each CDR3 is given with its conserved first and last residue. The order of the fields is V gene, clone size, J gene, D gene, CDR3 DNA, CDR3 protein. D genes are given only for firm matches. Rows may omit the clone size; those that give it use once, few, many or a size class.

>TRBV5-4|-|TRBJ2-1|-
TGTGCCAGCGGTCCAAATAGCGGATTAGCCTACAATGAGCAATTCTTC
CASGPNSGLAYNEQFF
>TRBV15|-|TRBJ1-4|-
TGTGCCACCAGCAGCTGGGGACGGCAGGATCTGACAACTAATGAAAAACTGTTTTTT
CATSSWGRQDLTTNEKLFF
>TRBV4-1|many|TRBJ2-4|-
TGCGCCAGCAGCCAAGATCTAGCCCGGGCCAAAAACATTCAGTACTTC
CASSQDLARAKNIQYF
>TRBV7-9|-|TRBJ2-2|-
TGTGCCAGCAGCTTAATTCAGGGTAACACCGGGGAGCTGTTTTTT
CASSLIQGNTGELFF
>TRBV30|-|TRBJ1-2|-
TGTGCCTGGAGTCTTCTGGGGGCGAACTATGGCTACACCTTC
CAWSLLGANYGYTF
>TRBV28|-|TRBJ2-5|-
TGTGCCAGCAGTTCCCATTTCAGGGGAGAGACCCAGTACTTC
CASSSHFRGETQYF
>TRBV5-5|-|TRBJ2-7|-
TGTGCCAGCAGCTTGGATGGCTCCACCATTACTTACGAGCAGTACTTC
CASSLDGSTITYEQYF
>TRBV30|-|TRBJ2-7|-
TGTGCCTGGCGGCCGGCGGGCGCCTACGAGCAGTACTTC
CAWRPAGAYEQYF
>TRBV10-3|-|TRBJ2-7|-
TGTGCCATCAGTGGCGCTGGACTTGCCTACGAGCAGTACTTC
CAISGAGLAYEQYF
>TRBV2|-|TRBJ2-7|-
TGTGCCAGCAAGCCAGATTTGAGTGGTTACGAGCAGTACTTC
CASKPDLSGYEQYF
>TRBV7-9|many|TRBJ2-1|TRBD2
TGTGCCAGCAGCCCTCCACCCCGACTAGCTCCGTCCAATGAGCAGTTCTTC
CASSPPPRLAPSNEQFF
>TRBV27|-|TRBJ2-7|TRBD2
TGTGCCAGCAGGACCCCTAGCGGTGGGTCCTACGAGCAGTACTTC
CASRTPSGGSYEQYF
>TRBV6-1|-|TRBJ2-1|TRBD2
TGTGCCAGCACGCCCTCTAGCGGGACCTACAATGAGCAGTTCTTC
CASTPSSGTYNEQFF
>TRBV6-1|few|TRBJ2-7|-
TGTGCCAGCAGTGCTCCCTCGGGGGTGTTCCACGAGCAGTACTTC
CASSAPSGVFHEQYF
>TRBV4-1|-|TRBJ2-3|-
TGCGCCAGCAGCCAAGGGCCCGGGCGAACCCTGGGCACAGATACGCAGTATTTT
CASSQGPGRTLGTDTQYF
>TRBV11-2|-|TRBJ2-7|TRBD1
TGTGCCAGCAGCGAGGGGACAGGGAGAGTCGAGCAGTACTTC
CASSEGTGRVEQYF
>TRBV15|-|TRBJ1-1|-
TGTGCCACCAGCAGGGAAGAGTTAGGAGCTTTCTTT
CATSREELGAFF
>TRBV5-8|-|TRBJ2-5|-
TGTGCCAGCAGCTTGGCACTGACGCGGGAGACCCAGTACTTC
CASSLALTRETQYF
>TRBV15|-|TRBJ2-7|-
TGTGCCACCAGCAGAGATTACCCCAGCTCCTACGAGCAGTACTTC
CATSRDYPSSYEQYF
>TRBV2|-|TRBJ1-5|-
TGTGCCGCCAAGTTGGATAGCAATCAGCCCCAGCATTTT
CAAKLDSNQPQHF
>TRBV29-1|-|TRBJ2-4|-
TGCAGCGTTGAAGGATTAGCCAAAAACATTCAGTACTTC
CSVEGLAKNIQYF
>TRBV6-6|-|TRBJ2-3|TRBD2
TGTGCCAGCAGCCGCGGGAGGTCAGATACGCAGTATTTT
CASSRGRSDTQYF
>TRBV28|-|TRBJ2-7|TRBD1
TGTGCCAGCAGTCAACCGTGGACAGGGGCCTACGAGCAGTACTTC
CASSQPWTGAYEQYF
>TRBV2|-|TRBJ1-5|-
TGTGCCAGCAGTGAGGCAGGGGTTAGCAATCAGCCCCAGCATTTT
CASSEAGVSNQPQHF
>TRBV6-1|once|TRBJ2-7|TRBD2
TGTGCCAGCAACCGAGCGGGATCATCGGGGGAGCAGTACTTC
CASNRAGSSGEQYF
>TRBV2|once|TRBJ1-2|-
TGTGCCAGCACGCGACAGACCTATGGCTACACCTTC
CASTRQTYGYTF
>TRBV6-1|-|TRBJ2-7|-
TGTGCCAGCATGTTCGGGTCCCTTGACTACGAGCAGTACTTC
CASMFGSLDYEQYF
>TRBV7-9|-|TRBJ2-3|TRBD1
TGTGCCAGCAGCGCGGACAGGGTGGGCGATACGCAGTATTTT
CASSADRVGDTQYF
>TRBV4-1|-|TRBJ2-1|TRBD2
TGCGCCAGCAGCCAGGAGGGACCTAGCGGGAGTGAGCATGAGCAGTTCTTC
CASSQEGPSGSEHEQFF
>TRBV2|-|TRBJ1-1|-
TGTGCCAGCACCAGACAGGCCGTTGAAGCTTTCTTT
CASTRQAVEAFF
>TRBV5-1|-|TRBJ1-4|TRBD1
TGCGCCAGCAGCTTGGTAGGACAGGGCGGTGAAAAACTGTTTTTT
CASSLVGQGGEKLFF
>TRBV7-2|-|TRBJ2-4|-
TGTGCCAGCAGCTTGGGACATCCCCTAAGGGACTTC
CASSLGHPLRDF
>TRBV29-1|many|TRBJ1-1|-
TGCAGCGTTGGCAGCGGGAACACTGAAGCTTTCTTT
CSVGSGNTEAFF
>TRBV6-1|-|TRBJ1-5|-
TGTGCCAGCAGCCCTATGTGGGGGAATCAGCCCCAGCATTTT
CASSPMWGNQPQHF
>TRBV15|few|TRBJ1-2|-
TGTGCCACCAGCAGAGAAAACTTTGGCTACACCTTC
CATSRENFGYTF
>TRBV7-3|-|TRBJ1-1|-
TGTGCCAGCAGTCCGACCCTGGGAGCTGAAGCTTTCTTT
CASSPTLGAEAFF
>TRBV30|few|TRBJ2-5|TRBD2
TGTGCCGCCCGGAGGGCTAGCGGGAGGCACATCCAAGAGACCCAGTACTTC
CAARRASGRHIQETQYF
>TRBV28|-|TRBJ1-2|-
TGTGCCAGCAGTTTAACAGATGGCTACACCTTC
CASSLTDGYTF
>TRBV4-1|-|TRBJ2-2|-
TGCGCCAGCAGCCAAGAAGGGCAGGGCGCGAACACCGGGGAGCTGTTTTTT
CASSQEGQGANTGELFF
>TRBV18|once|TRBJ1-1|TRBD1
TGTGCCAGCTCCCGGCCAGGGGGCATAACTGAAGCTTTCTTT
CASSRPGGITEAFF
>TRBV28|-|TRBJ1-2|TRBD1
TGTGCCTCGTATAGGGACAGGGGAGATTGGAGGTATGGCTACACCTTC
CASYRDRGDWRYGYTF
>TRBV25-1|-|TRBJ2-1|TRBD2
TGTGCCAGCACCACCGGGACTAGCGGGAGAATAGCGCAGTTCTTC
CASTTGTSGRIAQFF
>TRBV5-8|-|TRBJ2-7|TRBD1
TGTGCCAGCAGCTGGGGGACAGGGGGCTATTACGAGCAGTACTTC
CASSWGTGGYYEQYF
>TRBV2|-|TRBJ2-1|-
TGTGCCAGCAGGAGGAAGGGGCAGGTTAGCTCCTACAATGAGCAGTTCTTC
CASRRKGQVSSYNEQFF
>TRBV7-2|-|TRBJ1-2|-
TGTGCCAGCAGCTCAGAGGGGCCAGGGAGTAACTATGGCTACACCTTC
CASSSEGPGSNYGYTF
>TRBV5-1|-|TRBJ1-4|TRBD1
TGCGCCAGCAGCTCTAATCCCGGGACAGGGCAAGAAAAACTGTTTTTT
CASSSNPGTGQEKLFF
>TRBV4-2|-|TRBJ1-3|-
TGTGCCAGCAGCCAAGCTCGGAACTCTGGAAACACCATATATTTT
CASSQARNSGNTIYF
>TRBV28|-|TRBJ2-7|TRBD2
TGTGCCAGCAGCCGAGCGGGAGGTACCTCCTACGAGCAGTACTTC
CASSRAGGTSYEQYF
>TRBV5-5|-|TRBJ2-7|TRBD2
TGTGCCAGTAGACTAGCGGTAGCATACGAGCAGTACTTC
CASRLAVAYEQYF
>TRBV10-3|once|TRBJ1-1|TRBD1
TGTGCCATCAGTGTTACAGGGGCCGACACTGAAGCTTTCTTT
CAISVTGADTEAFF
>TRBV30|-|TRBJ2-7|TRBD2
TGTGCCTGGAGTCGACTAGCGGGACTCCCCAGCGAGCAGTACTTC
CAWSRLAGLPSEQYF
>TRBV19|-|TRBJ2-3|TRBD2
TGTGCCAGTAGTATTGAAAGCGGGATTAAGGATACGCAGTATTTT
CASSIESGIKDTQYF
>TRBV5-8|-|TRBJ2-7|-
TGTGCCAGCAGCGTCGGCCGTTCCTACGAGCAGTACTTC
CASSVGRSYEQYF
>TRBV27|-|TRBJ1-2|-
TGTGCCAGCAGGATACAGGATCACGATGGCTACACCTTC
CASRIQDHDGYTF